The 18 T cell receptor beta chains below all came from one sample that was sequenced in a study of CD8+ T cells in alopecia areata. RNA was isolated and reverse transcribed to cDNA, the sequencing template. Measured with immunoSEQ multiplex PCR; TCRdb has only the in-frame clones, and not every one. The sample contains 270,000 or so clones, none of them singletons. The study sorted pooled cutaneous lymph node cells by CD4, CD8alpha, NKG2D, NKG2ACE and other markers. The sequenced material came from CD4+ T cells sorted from a lymph node. These receptors came from a C3H/HeJ mouse with alopecia areata. These mice share the MHC haplotype H2-k.

This clone was counted between two and nine times. The genes and germline here are from mouse. The read terminates 4 residues ahead of where the CDR3 ends, so the germline J gene completes it. The V call is TRBV13-2, the J call TRBJ2-2; a weak D match, TRBD2 (6 bases). With 6 bases removed from V and 2 bases from J, the gap between germline ends came to 8 bases. The V gene's germline CDR1 is NNHNN and CDR2 SYGAGS (reference sequence). There are 13 residues in the CDR3. Partial CDR3 DNA: TGTGCCAGCGCTGACTGGAACACCGGG. Translated, it gives CASADWNTG. The entire CDR3 protein is CASADWNTGQLYF.

Regarding this clone: Gene names are mouse gene names. The sequenced fragment ends 4 residues before the CDR3 boundary, so the rest is inferred from the germline J gene. The chain recombines TRBV13-1 with TRBJ2-1, with D maybe TRBD2 (7 bases). In germline, CDR1 is NSHNY, CDR2 SYGAGN. Trimming left V 1 base short and J 1 base short, with 12 bases between. The CDR3 runs 16 residues. Incomplete CDR3 DNA: TGTGCCAGCAGTGATTCCCGGGGGGCGAACTATGCT. It specifies CASSDSRGANYA. The CDR3 in its entirety is CASSDSRGANYAEQFF.

This clone was counted between two and nine times. This may come from a read error, since a much larger clone is one base off. Gene names and germline refer to mouse. The CDR3 end lies 4 residues beyond the end of the read and is filled in from the germline J gene. Other DNA variants within this sample encode the same CDR3. The V gene is TRBV13-2, the J gene TRBJ2-3, with 9 positions matching TRBD2. This CDR3 is built from 15 residues. Trimming took 3 bases from V and 0 from J; bases not matched to a gene: 2. Looked up from germline, CDR1 is NNHNN and CDR2 is SYGAGS (reference sequence). The CDR3 bases that were read are TGTGCCAGCGGTGGACTGGGGGCTAGTGCAGAA. Protein product: CASGGLGASAE. The complete CDR3 sequence is CASGGLGASAETLYF.

In its sample, this clone was seen many times. The genes and germline here are from mouse. The read stops 4 residues short of the end of the CDR3; the missing end is completed from the germline J gene. Within the sample, other DNA sequences also encode this same CDR3. The chain links TRBV1 to TRBJ2-7, with 7 bases lining up with TRBD1. The V and J ends lost 1 base and 0 bases, in that order; junction bases with no gene match: 3. This CDR3 contains 15 residues. Germline V gene data show CDR1 as NSQYPW and CDR2 as LRSPGD (reference sequence). CDR3 DNA (partial): TGCACCTGCAGTGCAGGCCGGGACAGCTCCTAT. It translates to CTCSAGRDSSY. The whole CDR3 protein is CTCSAGRDSSYEQYF.

A word on this clone: Gene and germline names: mouse. The sequenced fragment ends 4 residues before the CDR3 boundary, so the rest is inferred from the germline J gene. V gene TRBV1 combines with J gene TRBJ2-2, with D maybe TRBD1 (6 bases). The CDR3 is 16 residues long. The germline V gene has CDR1 NSQYPW and CDR2 LRSPGD (reference sequence). V gave up 0 bases and J gave up 4 bases, with 12 bases separating them. The CDR3 DNA, read in part, is TGCACCTGCAGTGCAGATGGGCAGGGGAGCACCGGG. The encoded protein is CTCSADGQGSTG. The full CDR3 protein reads CTCSADGQGSTGQLYF.

Concerning this clone itself: Mouse gene names apply. The read is 4 residues too short to cover the CDR3 end, so that end is filled in from the germline J gene. The V gene is TRBV17, the J gene TRBJ2-2, with 8 bases aligning to TRBD1. The CDR3 is 15 residues long. Trimming cost V 0 bases and J 6 bases; bases outside gene matches: 3. Per the germline V gene, CDR1 is MNHDT and CDR2 is YYDKIL. Here the CDR3 reads CASSRDLRGPGQLYF. The covered CDR3 bases are TGTGCTAGCAGTAGAGATCTCAGGGGGCCCGGG.

This clone showed up just a few times. The listed genes are named as in mouse. The CDR3 end is not reached by the read, which stops 4 residues before it; the germline J gene fills it in. The chain has TRBV19 and TRBJ2-7, with 9 positions matching TRBD2. V lost 5 bases to trimming and J lost 0 bases; unmatched junction nucleotides: 6. The CDR3 covers 15 residues. CDR1 FNHDT and CDR2 SITEND come from the germline V gene (reference sequence). Incomplete CDR3 DNA: TGTGCCAGCAGCTTTGACTGGGGGAGCTCCTAT. It translates to CASSFDWGSSY. The entire CDR3 is CASSFDWGSSYEQYF.

About this clone: The gene symbols are mouse symbols. Read sequence stops 4 residues before the CDR3 end, and the germline J gene provides the missing end. The rearrangement links TRBV13-1 to TRBJ2-4, with D uncertain. V dropped 7 bases and J dropped 0 bases, with 6 bases sitting between them. CDR3 length: 12 amino acids. Germline assignment: CDR1 NSHNY and CDR2 SYGAGN. The CDR3: CASQTSQNTLYF. CDR3 DNA (partial): TGTGCCAGCCAAACTAGTCAAAAC.

This clone was detected a few times. Germline and genes: mouse. The part of the CDR3 DNA that was read is TGCACCTGCAGTGGTCCCGGGACAGGGAACACCGGG. It encodes CTCSGPGTGNTG. The full CDR3 protein is CTCSGPGTGNTGQLYF. V is TRBV1 and J is TRBJ2-2; TRBD1 aligns across 9 bases. The read finishes 4 residues shy of the CDR3 end, and the germline J gene is used to complete it. CDR1 is NSQYPW, CDR2 LRSPGD, per germline (reference sequence). This CDR3 has 16 residues. V shed 4 bases and J 2 bases; nucleotides not matched to a gene: 5.

For this clone: The germline and genes are mouse ones. The read stops 4 residues short of the end of the CDR3; the missing end is completed from the germline J gene. This chain uses TRBV19 with TRBJ2-4; 8 nucleotides match TRBD2. Germline CDR1 and CDR2: FNHDT and SITEND (reference sequence). This CDR3 has 13 amino acids. The CDR3 spells CASSGGATNTLYF. The DNA read from the CDR3 is TGTGCCAGCAGTGGGGGGGCTACTAAC.

This clone was seen a handful of times. The gene names here belong to mouse. The read is 4 residues too short to cover the CDR3 end, so that end is filled in from the germline J gene. Distinct nucleotide sequences in the sample also encode this CDR3. The rearrangement uses TRBV31 and TRBJ2-3, with a possible D match to TRBD2 (7 bases). There are 13 residues in the CDR3. In germline, CDR1 is GKSSPN, CDR2 SITVG. The CDR3 sequence: CAWSLGGGETLYF. Incomplete CDR3 DNA: TGTGCCTGGAGTCTAGGGGGGGGAGAA.

This clone was seen a few times. Here the gene names and germline are mouse. The CDR3 is cut off 4 residues early in the read; its end comes from the germline J gene. Other nucleotide sequences from this sample produce the same CDR3. The chain combines TRBV13-3 with TRBJ2-3, with 8 bases fitting TRBD2. The V gene's germline CDR1 is NNHDY and CDR2 SYVADS. V shed 5 bases, J shed 0 bases, and the junction held 2 bases outside the gene matches. The CDR3 extends over 14 amino acids. The CDR3 bases that were read are TGTGCCAGCAGGTACTGGGGGAGTGCAGAA. It is translated as CASRYWGSAE. The CDR3 reads in full as CASRYWGSAETLYF.

This clone was observed a handful of times. Here the gene names and germline are mouse. Read sequence stops 4 residues before the CDR3 end, and the germline J gene provides the missing end. The genes are TRBV5 and TRBJ2-3; 7 bases map to TRBD1. After removal of 0 bases from V and 1 base from J, the junction contained 7 bases not matched to a gene. The CDR3 is 17 amino acids. The germline CDR1 and CDR2 sequences are LGHNA and YNLKQL (reference sequence). This chain's CDR3 is CASSQDHRGGGAETLYF. Partial CDR3 DNA: TGTGCCAGCAGCCAAGATCACAGGGGCGGGGGTGCAGAA.

As concerns this clone: Gene names are the mouse ones. The read ends 4 residues shy of where the CDR3 ends; the end is completed using the germline J gene. The V call is TRBV13-3, the J call TRBJ2-5, with 7 bases that match TRBD1. V was pared by 3 bases and J by 2 bases, with 3 bases of the junction left unmatched. CDR3 length: 14 residues. Looked up from germline, CDR1 is NNHDY and CDR2 is SYVADS. The CDR3 bases that were read are TGTGCCAGCAGTGGAGGGGACAGCCAAGAC. Protein: CASSGGDSQD. The full CDR3 is CASSGGDSQDTQYF.

For this clone: Germline and genes here are mouse. The DNA ends 4 residues before the CDR3 does, and the rest of the CDR3 is filled in from the germline J gene. Other DNA sequences within the sample encode an identical CDR3. The chain employs TRBV13-1 and TRBJ2-3, with a possible D match to TRBD1 (5 bases). With 0 bases removed from V and 0 bases from J, the gap between germline ends came to 8 bases. CDR1 and CDR2 (germline): NSHNY, SYGAGN. This CDR3 comprises 15 residues. The CDR3 bases that were read are TGTGCCAGCAGTGATGCCAGGGCCAGTGCAGAA. This gives the protein CASSDARASAE. The CDR3 in its entirety is CASSDARASAETLYF.

Points on this clone: Mouse gene names apply. The missing CDR3 end, 4 residues past where the read stops, is filled in from the germline J gene. The genes are TRBV1 and TRBJ2-5; maybe TRBD1 (6 bases). With 3 bases removed from V and 3 bases from J, the gap between germline ends came to 10 bases. This CDR3 has 14 residues. The V gene's germline CDR1 is NSQYPW and CDR2 LRSPGD (reference sequence). The CDR3 sequence is CTCSAPGHQDTQYF. CDR3 DNA, as far as it was read: TGCACCTGCAGTGCGCCGGGACATCAAGAC.

In the case of this clone: Mouse names are used for the genes. The same CDR3 also results from other DNA sequences found in this sample. The CDR3 here is CTCSAGTAEQFF. The part of the CDR3 DNA that was read is TGCACCTGCAGTGCGGGGACAGCT. V and J are TRBV1 and TRBJ2-1, with a tentative D call TRBD1 (6 bases). The read comes to an end 4 residues before the CDR3 does, leaving the germline J gene to fill in the end. CDR3 size: 12 residues. The V gene's germline CDR1 is NSQYPW and CDR2 LRSPGD (reference sequence).

A word on this clone: Gene labels here are mouse ones. The CDR3 end falls 4 residues outside the read, so it is completed with the germline J gene. Other DNA sequences within the sample encode an identical CDR3. This chain connects TRBV19 to TRBJ2-3; TRBD2 is a possible D gene (6 bases). Trimming stripped 5 bases from V and 1 base from J, with 8 bases between. The CDR3 has 13 amino acids. CDR1 and CDR2 from the germline V gene are FNHDT and SITEND (reference sequence). The covered CDR3 bases are TGTGCCAGCAGCGCTGGGGGTGCAGAA. It codes for CASSAGGAE. The CDR3 in full is CASSAGGAETLYF.